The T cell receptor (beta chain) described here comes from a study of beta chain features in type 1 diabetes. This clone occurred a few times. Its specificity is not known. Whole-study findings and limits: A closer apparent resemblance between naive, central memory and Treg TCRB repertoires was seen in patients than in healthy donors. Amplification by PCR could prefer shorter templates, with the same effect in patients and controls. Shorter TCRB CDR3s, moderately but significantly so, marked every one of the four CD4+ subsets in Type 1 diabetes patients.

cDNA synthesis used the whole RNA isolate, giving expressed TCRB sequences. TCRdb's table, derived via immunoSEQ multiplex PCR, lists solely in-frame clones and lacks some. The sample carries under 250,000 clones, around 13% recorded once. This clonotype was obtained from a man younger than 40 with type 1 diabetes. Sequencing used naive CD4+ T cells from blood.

The CDR3 spells CASSFGQGRSGELFF. CDR3 sequence (DNA): TGTGCCAGCAGTTTCGGTCAGGGCAGGTCCGGGGAGCTGTTTTTT. The V gene is TRBV6-6, the J gene TRBJ2-2; D is possibly TRBD1 (5 bases). The CDR3 extends over 15 amino acids. Germline CDR1 reads MNHNY; CDR2 reads SVGAGI (reference sequence). Deletions cut 4 bases from V and 6 bases from J, with 15 bases between.